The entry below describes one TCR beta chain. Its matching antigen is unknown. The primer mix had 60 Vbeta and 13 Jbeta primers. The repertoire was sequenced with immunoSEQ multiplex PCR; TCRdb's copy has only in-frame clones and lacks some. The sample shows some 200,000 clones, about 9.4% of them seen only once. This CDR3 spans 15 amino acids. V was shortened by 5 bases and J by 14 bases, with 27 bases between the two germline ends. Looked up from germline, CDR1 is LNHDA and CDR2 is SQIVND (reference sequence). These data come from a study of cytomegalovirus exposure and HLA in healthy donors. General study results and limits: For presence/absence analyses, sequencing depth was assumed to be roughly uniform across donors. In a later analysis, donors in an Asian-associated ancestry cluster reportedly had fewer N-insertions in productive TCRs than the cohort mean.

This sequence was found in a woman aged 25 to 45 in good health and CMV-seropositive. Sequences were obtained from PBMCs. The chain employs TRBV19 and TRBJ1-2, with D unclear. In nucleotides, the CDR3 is TGTGCCAGTAGTCCCCGGTCCGGGATTACGGCGCTCGAAACCTTC. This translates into CASSPRSGITALETF.